What follows describes a single TCR beta chain. Its antigen is undetermined. The sample belongs to a study of glioma-infiltrating T cells. Study conclusions and caveats: Tissue-blood divergence was below expectation in non-neoplastic patients, above in gliomas. Very few CDR3 sequences were shared between tissue and blood.

CDR3 length: 14 amino acids. Per the germline V gene, CDR1 is MDHEN and CDR2 is SYDVKM. With 6 bases clipped from V and 3 bases from J, the junction kept 7 bases outside the gene matches. The iRepertoire nested amplicon-rescue multiplex PCR amplified TCR alpha and beta CDR3s from RNA. One-step reverse transcription and amplification started from roughly 100-400 ng of tissue mRNA or PBMC total RNA. MiXCR was run by TCRdb on the multiplex PCR reads, yielding one entry per CDR3 protein. The repertoire consists of around 20,000 distinct CDR3 sequences, with roughly 24% occurring once and the leading ten covering around 12%.

The clonotype originates from a human donor with low-grade glioma or glioblastoma, undergoing nonglioma brain surgery, or in good health (not recorded which). Sequencing was performed on glioma tissue, nonneoplastic brain tissue, or PBMCs (not recorded which). V is TRBV28 and J is TRBJ2-5, with 7 bases matching TRBD1. The CDR3 sequence: CASSLGGREETQYF. The CDR3, as DNA: TGTGCCAGCAGCCTAGGGGGCAGGGAAGAGACCCAGTACTTC. Filled out from reference TRBV28 and TRBJ2-5, the complete variable domain reads DVKVTQSSRYLVKRTGEKVFLECVQDMDHENMFWYRQDPGLGLRLIYFSYDVKMKEKGDIPEGYSVSREKKERFSLILESASTNQTSMYLCASSLGGREETQYFGPGTRLLVL.